The present entry profiles one TCR beta chain with its context. These data belong to a study of OX40 agonist ivuxolimab in advanced cancers. The protocol was immunoSEQ multiplex PCR, while the TCRdb copy is restricted to in-frame clones and leaves out a portion. In the table there are roughly 95,000 clones, approximately 84% of which are singletons. The CDR3 is 13 residues long. Trimming at V came to 4 bases and at J to 2 bases, leaving 3 bases not matched to a gene. Germline-derived CDR1 and CDR2 are SGDLS and YYNGEE. The rearrangement joins TRBV9 to TRBJ2-7; 7 nucleotides match TRBD2. The source material was CD4+ or CD8+ T cells sorted from blood, sampled in a trial of the OX40 agonist ivuxolimab. This TCR was recovered from an adult with an advanced solid tumor such as melanoma, head and neck, liver or kidney cancer. This chain's CDR3 is CASSPRGAYEQYF. The CDR3 nucleotides are TGTGCCAGCAGCCCTCGGGGGGCCTACGAGCAGTACTTC. Filled out from reference TRBV9 and TRBJ2-7, the complete variable domain reads DSGVTQTPKHLITATGQRVTLRCSPRSGDLSVYWYQQSLDQGLQFLIQYYNGEERAKGNILERFSAQQFPDLHSELNLSSLELGDSALYFCASSPRGAYEQYFGPGTRLTVT.